Reported below is one T cell receptor beta chain. As processed by the authors: Cell counts per sample came from amplifying reference gene primers. Produced via immunoSEQ multiplex PCR; TCRdb's table is partial and in-frame only. V and J calls and clone size are those listed in that table; D and trimming were worked out from the DNA. The sample consists of tens of thousands of clones, 70% to 90% of them appearing once. These data come from a study of blood T cell repertoires in COVID-19. The CDR3 totals 18 residues. Losses at the gene ends were 4 bases for V and 0 bases for J; bases not matched to a gene: 10. Germline CDR1 reads SGHNT; CDR2 reads YYREEE (reference sequence).

The sample was peripheral blood. The source of this sequence is an elderly woman with COVID-19, enrolled during active disease. The chain is built from TRBV5-4 and TRBJ1-4; 9 bases line up with TRBD1. The CDR3 sequence: CASSQGQGKPATNEKLFF. In nucleotides, the CDR3 is TGTGCCAGCAGCCAGGGACAGGGAAAGCCCGCAACTAATGAAAAACTGTTTTTT. Combining the CDR3 with reference TRBV5-4 and TRBJ1-4 gives the whole variable domain ETGVTQSPTHLIKTRGQQVTLRCSSQSGHNTVSWYQQALGQGPQFIFQYYREEENGRGNFPPRFSGLQFPNYSSELNVNALELDDSALYLCASSQGQGKPATNEKLFFGSGTQLSVL.